The clone carrying this TCR beta chain was observed at least ten times. What it binds is unknown. This sample stems from a study of T cells after yellow fever vaccination. V gave up 1 base and J gave up 4 bases, with 8 bases separating them. Germline loops: CDR1 DFQATT, CDR2 SNEGSKA (reference sequence). The CDR3 has 12 residues. Study observations and caveats: The appearance of a small share of clonotypes in both CD4 and CD8 compartments was observed.

By 5'RACE template switching, TCR cDNA was produced, with a universal primer site and UMIs added in the process. TCRdb fed the 5' RACE reads into MiXCR, producing one record per CDR3 protein. The sample gives hundreds of thousands of distinct CDR3 sequences, approximately 15% of which show up once; around 15% is in the top ten. This sequence joins TRBV20-1 and TRBJ2-7, with D uncertain. The sample was PBMCs, taken on the day of the yellow fever booster vaccination. This TCR was sampled from a man aged 25-40 years who received the YFV17D yellow fever vaccine. CDR3 sequence (DNA): TGCAGTGCTAGAGCTCCGGAGTACGAGCAGTACTTC. As protein: CSARAPEYEQYF.